These 14 T cell receptor beta chains were sequenced from one sample in a study of blood T cell repertoires in COVID-19 (dated by TCRdb to 2019 to 2021). The library was prepared using the immunoSEQ multiplex PCR assay. What TCRdb holds here is the immuneACCESS table cut down to in-frame rearrangements. Part of the clones is not present; checked against another copy, under half of the missing clones reflect an unresolved V gene, and the others are unexplained. Across this sample there are fewer than 350,000 clones, with about 90% seen only once. The ten top clones hold around 1.7% of the sample. The specimen was PBMCs or T cells enriched from blood (not recorded which). These TCRs come from a woman aged 18 to 35 with acute COVID-19.

CDR3 amino acids: CASTGTRLTGELFF. CDR3 bases: TGTGCCAGCACCGGGACTAGGCTCACCGGGGAGCTGTTTTTT. This rearrangement joins TRBV2 to TRBJ2-2; 8 bases line up with TRBD2. The CDR3 is 14 residues long. CDR1 SNHLY and CDR2 FYNNEI come from the germline V gene. V dropped 7 bases and J dropped 4; count of bases not matched to a gene: 5. Drawing the rest from reference TRBV2 and TRBJ2-2, the complete variable domain is EPEVTQTPSHQVTQMGQEVILRCVPISNHLYFYWYRQILGQKVEFLVSFYNNEISEKSEIFDDQFSVERPDGSNFTLKIRSTKLEDSAMYFCASTGTRLTGELFFGEGSRLTVL.

This clone was counted a single time. This chain connects TRBV20-1 to TRBJ2-1; D not resolved. The CDR3 contains 11 residues. V lost 5 bases and J 8 bases, leaving 10 bases between the germline ends. In germline, CDR1 is DFQATT, CDR2 SNEGSKA (reference sequence). The CDR3 region is CSAPTYYEQFF. CDR3 bases: TGCAGTGCTCCCACGTACTATGAGCAGTTCTTC.

This clone has just one count. The V gene is TRBV18, the J gene TRBJ1-3, with D possibly matching TRBD1 (6 bases). With 6 bases removed from V and 0 bases from J, the gap between germline ends came to 15 bases. This CDR3 is built from 16 residues. The V gene's germline CDR1 is KGHSH and CDR2 LQKENI. The CDR3 sequence is CASSMGTTSSGNTIYF. The CDR3 bases are TGTGCCAGCTCGATGGGGACAACGAGCTCTGGAAACACCATATATTTT. Full variable domain (rest looked up from reference TRBV18 and TRBJ1-3): NAGVMQNPRHLVRRRGQEARLRCSPMKGHSHVYWYRQLPEEGLKFMVYLQKENIIDESGMPKERFSAEFPKEGPSILRIQQVVRGDSAAYFCASSMGTTSSGNTIYFGEGSWLTVV.

The chain recombines TRBV28 with TRBJ1-6; possible D gene TRBD1, 6 bases. Germline V gene sequence: CDR1 MDHEN, CDR2 SYDVKM. This CDR3 is 13 amino acids long. Trimming stripped 6 bases from V and 14 bases from J, with 17 bases between. CDR3 amino acids: CASRLTDRRSLHF. The CDR3 DNA sequence: TGTGCCAGCAGACTCACCGACAGGCGGTCCCTCCACTTT. Variable domain in full (rest from reference TRBV28 and TRBJ1-6): DVKVTQSSRYLVKRTGEKVFLECVQDMDHENMFWYRQDPGLGLRLIYFSYDVKMKEKGDIPEGYSVSREKKERFSLILESASTNQTSMYLCASRLTDRRSLHFGNGTRLTVT.

The V and J genes are TRBV9 and TRBJ2-7; D is possibly TRBD1 (6 bases). The germline V and J ends were trimmed by 0 bases and 0 bases, with 7 bases remaining between them. The CDR3 extends over 14 amino acids. The germline CDR1 and CDR2 sequences are SGDLS and YYNGEE. The CDR3 spells CASSVGDNSYEQYF. The CDR3 DNA reads TGTGCCAGCAGCGTAGGGGACAACTCCTACGAGCAGTACTTC.

Here the CDR3 reads CASSLGLAGVYEQYF. The CDR3 nucleotides read TGCGCCAGCAGCTTGGGACTAGCGGGGGTCTACGAGCAGTACTTC. J is TRBJ2-7 and V is TRBV5-1, with 12 bases identical to TRBD2. Trimming at V came to 0 bases and at J to 3 bases, leaving 1 base not matched to a gene. This CDR3 spans 15 amino acids. The germline CDR1 and CDR2 sequences are SGHRS and YFSETQ.

The chain is built from TRBV7-9 and TRBJ2-7; the match to TRBD1 covers 9 bases. The germline gives CDR1 SEHNR, CDR2 FQNEAQ (reference sequence). The CDR3 runs 14 residues. V trimming: 0 bases; J trimming: 6 bases; junction bases outside the gene matches: 3. The CDR3 region is CASSLAQGAGEQYF. The CDR3 nucleotides read TGTGCCAGCAGCTTAGCACAGGGGGCAGGCGAGCAGTACTTC.

This chain joins TRBV5-1 and TRBJ2-7; 9 nucleotides agree with TRBD1. The junction had 11 bases not matched to a gene; V was cut back by 5 bases and J by 5 bases. Germline V gene lookup returns CDR1 SGHRS and CDR2 YFSETQ. The CDR3 totals 15 residues. CDR3 region: CASRKRTGVGDEQYF. CDR3 bases: TGCGCCAGCAGAAAGAGGACAGGGGTCGGAGACGAGCAGTACTTC.

The chain joins TRBV3-1 (or the pseudogene TRBV3-2) to TRBJ2-3; the D gene is possibly TRBD1 (5 bases). Germline V CDR1 and CDR2: LGHDT, YNNKEL (reference sequence). The CDR3 sequence is 15 residues long. The germline V and J ends were trimmed by 1 base and 2 bases, with 10 bases remaining between them. In DNA form, the CDR3 reads TGTGCCAGCAGCCAAGGACAGAGGTACACAGATACGCAGTATTTT. This gives the protein CASSQGQRYTDTQYF.

In its sample, this clone was seen a few times. The chain is built from TRBV28 and TRBJ2-3; TRBD2 matches at 15 bases. Trimming took 6 bases from V and 5 from J; bases not matched to a gene: 6. The CDR3 is 16 residues long. CDR1 and CDR2 (germline): MDHEN, SYDVKM. The CDR3 coding sequence is TGTGCCAGCAGCGGGACTAGCGGGAGGTCGAGAGATACGCAGTATTTT. Translated, it gives CASSGTSGRSRDTQYF.

V and J are TRBV3-1 (or the pseudogene TRBV3-2) and TRBJ2-7, with a tentative D call TRBD2 (6 bases). The CDR3 extends over 14 amino acids. Per the germline V gene, CDR1 is LGHDT and CDR2 is YNNKEL (reference sequence). Trimming shortened V by 5 bases and J by 7 bases, and 18 bases separated the two germline ends. For the CDR3, the DNA is TGTGCCAGCAGCGTGGTGGCTAGCGCAAGAGAGCAGTACTTC. Translated: CASSVVASAREQYF.

The table lists this clone with a count of one. This chain connects TRBV7-6 to TRBJ2-1, with D perhaps TRBD2 (7 bases). The CDR3 runs 19 residues. The V and J ends lost 1 base and 0 bases respectively, with 19 bases between them. Germline CDR1 and CDR2: SGHVS and FNYEAQ. CDR3 nucleotides: TGTGCCAGCAGCTTAGAGGGGGGGGCCCGAACGAGCTCCTACAATGAGCAGTTCTTC. Amino acids: CASSLEGGARTSSYNEQFF.

The chain combines TRBV10-1 with TRBJ1-1, with 8 bases lining up with TRBD1. The CDR3 has 15 amino acids. With 6 bases clipped from V and 1 base from J, the junction kept 7 bases outside the gene matches. Germline values: CDR1 WNHNN, CDR2 SYGVQD (reference sequence). The CDR3 region has the DNA TGCGCCAGCAGCTCAGGGGGCAGGGGGAACACTGAAGCTTTCTTT. Amino acids: CASSSGGRGNTEAFF.

The rearrangement links TRBV7-9 to TRBJ2-7; TRBD1 agrees at 8 bases. Germline V gene lookup returns CDR1 SEHNR and CDR2 FQNEAQ (reference sequence). The CDR3 length is 17 residues. Trimming at V came to 4 bases and at J to 0 bases, leaving 11 bases not matched to a gene. The CDR3 nucleotides are TGTGCCAGCAGCTACCTACCCGGGACAGGCCACTCCTACGAGCAGTACTTC. The encoded protein is CASSYLPGTGHSYEQYF.